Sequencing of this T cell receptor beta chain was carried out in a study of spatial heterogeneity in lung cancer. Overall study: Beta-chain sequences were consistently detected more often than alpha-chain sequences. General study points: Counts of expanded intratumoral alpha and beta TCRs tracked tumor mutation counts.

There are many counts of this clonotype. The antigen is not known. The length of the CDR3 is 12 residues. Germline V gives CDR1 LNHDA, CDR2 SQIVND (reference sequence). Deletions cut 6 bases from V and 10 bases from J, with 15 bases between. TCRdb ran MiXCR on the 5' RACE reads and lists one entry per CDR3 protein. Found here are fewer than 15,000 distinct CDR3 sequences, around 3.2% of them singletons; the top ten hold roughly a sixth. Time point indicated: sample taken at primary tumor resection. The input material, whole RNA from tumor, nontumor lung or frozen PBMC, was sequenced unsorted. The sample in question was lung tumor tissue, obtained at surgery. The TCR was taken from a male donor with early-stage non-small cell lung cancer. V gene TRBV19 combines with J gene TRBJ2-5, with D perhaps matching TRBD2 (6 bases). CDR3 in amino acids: CASRGAGRRQYF. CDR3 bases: TGTGCCAGTAGGGGAGCGGGTCGACGCCAGTACTTC. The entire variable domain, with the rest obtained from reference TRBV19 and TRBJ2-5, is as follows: DGGITQSPKYLFRKEGQNVTLSCEQNLNHDAMYWYRQDPGQGLRLIYYSQIVNDFQKGDIAEGYSVSREKKESFPLTVTSAQKNPTAFYLCASRGAGRRQYFGPGTRLLVL.